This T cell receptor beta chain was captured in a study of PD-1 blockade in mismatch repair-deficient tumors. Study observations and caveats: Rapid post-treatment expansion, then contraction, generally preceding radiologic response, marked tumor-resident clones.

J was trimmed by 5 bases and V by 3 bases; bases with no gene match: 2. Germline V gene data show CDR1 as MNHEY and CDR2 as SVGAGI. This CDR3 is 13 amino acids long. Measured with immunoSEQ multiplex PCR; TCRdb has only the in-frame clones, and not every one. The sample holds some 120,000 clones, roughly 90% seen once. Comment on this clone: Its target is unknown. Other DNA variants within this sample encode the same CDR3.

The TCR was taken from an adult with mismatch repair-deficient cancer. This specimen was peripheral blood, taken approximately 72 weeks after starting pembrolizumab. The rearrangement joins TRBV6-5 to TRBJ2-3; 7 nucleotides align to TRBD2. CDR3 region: CASSYVAGDTQYF. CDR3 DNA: TGTGCCAGCAGTTATGTAGCGGGAGATACGCAGTATTTT.